These T cell receptor beta chains were read from a single sample in a study of CD8+CD57+ T cells in acquired aplastic anemia. Via MiXCR, TCRdb re-called the reads, giving one row per CDR3 protein. Here the sample spans around 170,000 distinct CDR3 sequences, less than 60% being singletons. Sample: sorted CD4+, CD8+, or CD8+CD57+ T cells (not recorded which) from PBMCs. Receptors originate from a human donor with aplastic anemia. The CDR3 runs from the conserved cysteine through the conserved F or W. The D gene is left open where the match is weak. The size entry is marked missing in some rows and otherwise reads once, few, many or a size class.

14,few,TRBV19,TRBD1,TRBJ1-2,CASSRTQGNYGYTF,TGTGCCAGTAGTAGAACACAGGGGAACTATGGCTACACCTTC
12,NA,TRBV29-1,NA,TRBJ2-7,CSVSPGAVEQYF,TGCAGCGTTTCCCCCGGGGCCGTCGAGCAGTACTTC
12,NA,TRBV19,NA,TRBJ1-1,CASKNPETEAFF,TGTGCCAGCAAAAATCCAGAGACTGAAGCTTTCTTT
15,few,TRBV29-1,TRBD2,TRBJ2-5,CSVDGSGGGQETQYF,TGCAGCGTTGATGGTAGCGGGGGGGGTCAAGAGACCCAGTACTTC
12,few,TRBV10-2,TRBD2,TRBJ2-3,CASRLAVDTQYF,TGCGCCAGCCGACTAGCGGTAGATACGCAGTATTTT
13,NA,TRBV19,NA,TRBJ1-1,CAWSANMNTEAFF,TGTGCCTGGAGTGCTAATATGAACACTGAAGCTTTCTTT
13,NA,TRBV2,TRBD1,TRBJ1-1,CASSSPGQSEAFF,TGTGCCAGCAGTTCCCCGGGACAGTCCGAAGCTTTCTTT
13,NA,TRBV2,NA,TRBJ2-3,CASTPGEVDTQYF,TGTGCCAGCACCCCCGGGGAAGTGGATACGCAGTATTTT
15,many,TRBV7-9,TRBD1,TRBJ2-7,CASSRGKTGGYEQYF,TGTGCCAGCAGCCGAGGGAAGACAGGGGGGTACGAGCAGTACTTC
12,many,TRBV20-1,NA,TRBJ1-1,CSATGAHTEAFF,TGCAGTGCAACGGGGGCGCACACTGAAGCTTTCTTT
14,NA,TRBV2,TRBD1,TRBJ1-1,CASSAGQGGTEAFF,TGTGCCAGCAGCGCGGGACAGGGAGGGACTGAAGCTTTCTTT
15,NA,TRBV4-1,NA,TRBJ2-5,CASSQDRLPQETQYF,TGCGCCAGCAGCCAAGATCGATTACCACAAGAGACCCAGTACTTC
16,once,TRBV10-3,NA,TRBJ1-6,CAISESEASRGSPLHF,TGTGCCATCAGTGAGTCTGAGGCTTCCCGGGGCTCACCCCTCCACTTT
15,many,TRBV6-5,NA,TRBJ1-2,CASSYGGGWDYGYTF,TGTGCCAGCAGTTACGGCGGGGGTTGGGACTATGGCTACACCTTC
13,few,TRBV29-1,TRBD1,TRBJ1-1,CSGQGARYTEAFF,TGCAGCGGACAGGGGGCGCGGTACACTGAAGCTTTCTTT
13,NA,TRBV24-1,NA,TRBJ2-5,CATSASLQETQYF,TGTGCCACCAGTGCTAGCCTTCAAGAGACCCAGTACTTC
15,many,TRBV29-1,TRBD2,TRBJ2-7,CSVALTSGGSYEQYF,TGCAGCGTTGCTTTAACTAGCGGGGGATCCTACGAGCAGTACTTC
15,few,TRBV2,TRBD1,TRBJ1-2,CASSQERGRPYGYTF,TGTGCCAGCAGCCAAGAAAGGGGGCGCCCCTATGGCTACACCTTC
15,NA,TRBV19,NA,TRBJ2-2,CASSISQGHTGELFF,TGTGCCAGTAGTATATCTCAGGGACACACCGGGGAGCTGTTTTTT
14,many,TRBV20-1,NA,TRBJ2-2,CSARDPANTGELFF,TGCAGTGCTAGGGACCCCGCGAACACCGGGGAGCTGTTTTTT
17,NA,TRBV11-2,NA,TRBJ1-1,CASSLFHLPGPNTEAFF,TGTGCCAGCAGCTTATTCCACCTTCCGGGGCCGAACACTGAAGCTTTCTTT
15,NA,TRBV2,NA,TRBJ1-1,CASSDSGAGDTEAFF,TGTGCCAGCAGTGATTCTGGGGCGGGGGACACTGAAGCTTTCTTT
14,NA,TRBV10-3,TRBD1,TRBJ1-3,CATTRGGGGNTIYF,TGTGCCACTACTAGAGGGGGCGGAGGAAACACCATATATTTT
17,NA,TRBV20-1,NA,TRBJ2-6,CSARDLGSRSGANVLTF,TGCAGTGCTAGAGATTTAGGTTCCCGCTCTGGGGCCAACGTCCTGACTTTC
16,many,TRBV6-6,TRBD1,TRBJ2-7,CASSYPTGYGHYEQYF,TGTGCCAGCAGTTACCCGACAGGGTACGGACACTACGAGCAGTACTTC
12,NA,TRBV29-1,TRBD1,TRBJ2-3,CSVGTGPDTQYF,TGCAGCGTTGGGACAGGCCCTGATACGCAGTATTTT
16,NA,TRBV7-6,TRBD2,TRBJ2-3,CASSLDSGRLSYEQYF,TGTGCCAGCAGCTTAGATAGCGGGAGGCTATCCTACGAGCAGTACTTT
15,NA,TRBV10-3,NA,TRBJ2-7,CAISESDGPSYEQYF,TGTGCCATCAGTGAGTCTGATGGACCCTCCTACGAGCAGTACTTC
14,many,TRBV5-6,TRBD1,TRBJ1-2,CASSWTGSNYGYTF,TGTGCCAGCTCCTGGACAGGGTCAAACTATGGCTACACCTTC
17,NA,TRBV2,TRBD1,TRBJ1-6,CASSEADRGWDNSPLHF,TGTGCCAGCAGTGAAGCGGACAGGGGATGGGATAATTCACCCCTCCACTTT
11,few,TRBV20-1,NA,TRBJ1-3,CSAEGGNTIYF,TGCAGTGCTGAGGGTGGAAACACCATATATTTT
15,NA,TRBV24-1,TRBD1,TRBJ2-1,CATSDRTGGTNEQFF,TGTGCCACCAGTGATAGGACAGGGGGCACCAATGAGCAGTTCTTC
11,once,TRBV7-2,NA,TRBJ2-7,CASSLRIEQYF,TGTGCCAGCAGCTTAAGGATAGAGCAGTACTTC
14,many,TRBV25-1,NA,TRBJ2-3,CASSDPSGTDTQYF,TGTGCCAGCAGTGATCCGAGCGGTACAGATACGCAGTATTTT
15,NA,TRBV7-8,NA,TRBJ1-2,CASSLDPGTYYGYTF,TGTGCCAGCAGCTTAGATCCCGGGACTTACTATGGCTACACCTTC
12,NA,TRBV6-2/TRBV6-3,NA,TRBJ2-7,CASTEGGYEQYF,TGTGCCAGCACCGAGGGTGGCTACGAGCAGTACTTC
13,once,TRBV12-3/TRBV12-4,NA,TRBJ2-1,CASSLFGAGEQFF,TGTGCCAGCAGTTTATTTGGCGCAGGGGAGCAGTTCTTC
16,NA,TRBV2,NA,TRBJ1-4,CASSELRTATNEKLFF,TGTGCCAGCAGTGAATTAAGGACTGCAACTAATGAAAAACTGTTTTTT
17,NA,TRBV2,NA,TRBJ2-2,CASRLWTEPANTGELFF,TGTGCCAGCAGGCTGTGGACCGAGCCAGCGAACACCGGGGAGCTGTTTTTT
14,many,TRBV6-1,NA,TRBJ1-2,CASRRTQLHYGYTF,TGTGCCAGCAGGCGAACACAGCTCCACTATGGCTACACCTTC
16,NA,TRBV24-1,TRBD1,TRBJ1-5,CATSDSGTGGTQPQHF,TGTGCCACCAGTGATTCCGGGACAGGGGGGACTCAGCCCCAGCATTTT